Listed below are T cell receptor beta chains from one sample, sequenced in a study of shared clonotypes between healthy human individuals. The data were produced by immunoSEQ multiplex PCR, yet TCRdb's version contains in-frame clones alone and is incomplete. This sample has approximately 620,000 clones, with almost 97% found just once. Sequences were obtained from naive CD4+ T cells sorted from blood. The receptors stem from a woman aged 25-40 years in good health. Each CDR3 is given with its conserved first and last residue. D genes are given only for firm matches. Only some rows state a clone size, as once, few, many or a class for expanded clones.

TRBJ2-7 NA NA 15 TRBV28 CASSLLGTGGLEQYF TGTGCCAGCAGTTTGTTAGGAACTGGAGGTCTCGAGCAGTACTTC
TRBJ2-1 NA NA 12 TRBV7-2 CASSLGVFEQFF TGTGCCAGCAGCTTGGGGGTGTTTGAGCAGTTCTTC
TRBJ2-2 NA NA 15 TRBV5-1 CASSLAGEDTGELFF TGCGCCAGCAGCTTGGCGGGAGAGGACACCGGGGAGCTGTTTTTT
TRBJ2-7 NA NA 17 TRBV4-1 CASSQRVGPLPSYEQYF TGCGCCAGCAGCCAACGGGTCGGACCTTTACCCTCCTACGAGCAGTACTTC
TRBJ2-3 NA TRBD1 13 TRBV5-1 CASSPGTGYTQYF TGCGCCAGCAGCCCAGGGACAGGGTACACGCAGTATTTT
TRBJ2-2 NA NA 13 TRBV10-1 CASSTGNTGELFF TGCGCCAGCAGTACAGGGAACACCGGGGAGCTGTTTTTT
TRBJ1-5 NA TRBD1 15 TRBV2 CASSARQGSNQPQHF TGTGCCAGCAGTGCCCGACAGGGATCCAATCAGCCCCAGCATTTT
TRBJ1-5 NA TRBD1 15 TRBV18 CASSPGQGDDQPQHF TGTGCCAGCTCACCGGGACAGGGGGACGATCAGCCCCAGCATTTT
TRBJ2-1 NA TRBD2 13 TRBV30 CAWRGLADNEQFF TGTGCCTGGAGGGGACTAGCGGACAATGAGCAGTTCTTC
TRBJ1-2 NA NA 14 TRBV6-5 CASSYSGGLYGYTF TGTGCCAGCAGTTATTCCGGGGGGCTCTATGGCTACACCTTC
TRBJ2-5 NA TRBD2 14 TRBV5-4 CASSAGLAEETQYF TGTGCCAGCAGCGCCGGACTAGCGGAAGAGACCCAGTACTTC
TRBJ2-2 NA NA 17 TRBV21-1 CASSSRTGGAGTGELFF TGTGCCAGCAGCTCCCGGACAGGGGGCGCTGGCACCGGGGAGCTGTTTTTT
TRBJ2-6 NA TRBD1 18 TRBV2 CASQLQGQGIIGANVLTF TGTGCCAGCCAGCTCCAGGGACAGGGTATCATTGGGGCCAACGTCCTGACTTTC
TRBJ2-3 NA TRBD1 14 TRBV5-1 CASSRGTDTDTQYF TGCGCCAGCAGCAGGGGGACAGACACAGATACGCAGTATTTT
TRBJ1-5 once NA 15 TRBV19 CASSVITADGQPQHF TGTGCCAGTAGTGTTATAACGGCGGATGGCCAGCCCCAGCATTTT
TRBJ2-1 NA NA 12 TRBV7-2 CASSPARDPQFF TGTGCCAGCAGCCCCGCTCGGGATCCCCAGTTCTTC
TRBJ2-7 NA TRBD2 17 TRBV4-1 CASSQDRARRGAYEQYF TGCGCCAGCAGCCAAGATCGGGCCCGCCGGGGGGCCTACGAGCAGTACTTC
TRBJ1-1 NA NA 14 TRBV12-1 CASSCPFVAHEAFF TGTGCCAGCAGCTGCCCTTTTGTCGCCCATGAAGCTTTCTTT
TRBJ1-6 NA TRBD1 15 TRBV27 CASSSRQGSGLPLHF TGTGCCAGCAGTAGTCGACAGGGCTCGGGGTTACCCCTCCACTTT
TRBJ2-2 NA NA 11 TRBV2 CASRLTGELFF TGTGCCAGCAGACTCACCGGGGAGCTGTTTTTT
TRBJ1-5 NA NA 12 TRBV28 CASIGGNQPQHF TGTGCCAGCATCGGCGGCAATCAGCCCCAGCATTTT
TRBJ1-1 NA NA 13 TRBV7-9 CASSLVVNTEAFF TGTGCCAGCAGCTTAGTGGTGAACACTGAAGCTTTCTTT
TRBJ2-7 NA NA 14 TRBV29-1 CSVVRGDRLYEQYF TGCAGCGTTGTCCGCGGGGATAGGCTCTACGAGCAGTACTTC
TRBJ1-1 NA NA 15 TRBV28 CASSFFKDGNTEAFF TGTGCCAGCAGTTTTTTTAAGGACGGGAACACTGAAGCTTTCTTT
TRBJ1-1 NA NA 14 TRBV28 CASSFWGFSGEAFF TGTGCCAGCAGTTTTTGGGGCTTCTCAGGAGAAGCTTTCTTT
TRBJ1-1 once NA 13 TRBV18 CASSTQNSNGAFF TGTGCCAGCTCAACACAAAACTCGAACGGAGCTTTCTTT
TRBJ1-5 NA NA 16 TRBV28 CASSPQVGGLVQPQHF TGTGCCAGCAGCCCTCAAGTCGGGGGGTTGGTTCAGCCCCAGCATTTT
TRBJ2-7 NA NA 13 TRBV7-9 CASSLQATYEQYF TGTGCCAGCAGCTTACAGGCTACCTACGAGCAGTACTTC
TRBJ1-4 once TRBD1 14 TRBV5-1 CASSLLQGTEKLFF TGCGCCAGCAGCTTGCTACAGGGGACTGAAAAACTGTTTTTT
TRBJ1-5 NA NA 16 TRBV27 CASSVTRQIANQPQHF TGTGCCAGCAGCGTAACAAGACAGATAGCTAATCAGCCCCAGCATTTT
TRBJ2-6 NA NA 15 TRBV5-1 CASSLSVAGANVLTF TGCGCCAGCAGCTTATCGGTAGCTGGGGCCAACGTCCTGACTTTC
TRBJ2-2 NA TRBD1 18 TRBV27 CASSLNSATGVFPGELFF TGTGCCAGCAGTTTAAATAGTGCGACAGGGGTTTTTCCCGGGGAGCTGTTTTTT
TRBJ2-6 once NA 16 TRBV28 CASSSHRATGANVLTF TGTGCCAGCAGTTCACACAGGGCCACTGGGGCCAACGTCCTGACTTTC
TRBJ1-1 NA NA 14 TRBV5-1 CASSLSWGGTEAFF TGCGCCAGCAGCTTGTCATGGGGGGGCACTGAAGCTTTCTTT
TRBJ1-2 once NA 13 TRBV7-2 CASSLALYLGYTF TGTGCCAGCAGCTTAGCGCTTTACCTTGGCTACACCTTC
TRBJ2-1 NA NA 14 TRBV19 CASSLGGAHNEQFF TGTGCCAGTAGTTTAGGGGGTGCCCACAATGAGCAGTTCTTC
TRBJ2-2 NA NA 15 TRBV2 CASSLSRGGTGELFF TGTGCCAGCAGCCTGTCGAGGGGGGGAACCGGGGAGCTGTTTTTT
TRBJ1-6 once NA 13 TRBV29-1 CSVLSGENSPLHF TGCAGCGTTCTCTCGGGGGAGAATTCACCCCTCCACTTT
TRBJ2-6 NA NA 10 TRBV7-2 CASSPNVLTF TGTGCCAGCAGTCCCAACGTCCTGACTTTC
TRBJ1-3 NA TRBD1 17 TRBV28 CASSLGGQRFSGNTIYF TGTGCCAGCAGTTTAGGGGGACAGAGGTTCTCTGGAAACACCATATATTTT
TRBJ2-1 NA NA 12 TRBV28 CASRPDHNEQFF TGTGCCAGCAGGCCTGACCACAATGAGCAGTTCTTC
TRBJ2-2 once TRBD1 14 TRBV28 CASSFLQGPRELFF TGTGCCAGCAGTTTCCTACAGGGGCCAAGGGAGCTGTTTTTT
TRBJ2-7 NA TRBD1 13 TRBV2 CASNRDRAYEQYF TGTGCCAGCAATCGAGACAGGGCCTACGAGCAGTACTTC
TRBJ1-2 NA TRBD1 16 TRBV7-9 CASSDLTGGEASGYTF TGTGCCAGCAGCGACCTTACAGGGGGCGAGGCTTCTGGCTACACCTTC
TRBJ2-3 NA NA 15 TRBV5-1 CASPGDHPSTDTQYF TGCGCCAGCCCGGGGGACCACCCTAGCACAGATACGCAGTATTTT
TRBJ2-1 NA TRBD2 19 TRBV4-2 CASSQDTALAGFSYNEQFF TGTGCCAGCAGCCAAGATACGGCACTAGCGGGGTTCTCCTACAATGAGCAGTTCTTC
TRBJ1-3 NA NA 14 TRBV28 CASSLRGTGNTIYF TGTGCCAGCAGTTTAAGGGGGACTGGAAACACCATATATTTT